The source of this T cell receptor (beta chain) is a study of T cell changes during pregnancy in multiple sclerosis (dated by TCRdb to about 2019). Concerning the study at large: The study looked at changes in the T cell repertoire across pregnancy in women with multiple sclerosis.

As for this clone: The antigen it recognizes is unknown. No quality values exist for individual bases; no much larger clone is one base distant.

Library generation was performed with the immunoSEQ multiplex PCR assay. In its TCRdb copy, this immuneACCESS table keeps in-frame sequences only and misses some clones. Where compared with another copy, unresolved V genes explain less than half of these, and the others have no known cause. The sample yields more than 55,000 clones; around nine tenths were counted once. Together, the top ten hold roughly 1.1% of the sample. Sequences KGHSY (CDR1) and FQNENV (CDR2) are obtained from the germline V gene. The CDR3 covers 12 residues, taking in both the cysteine and the phenylalanine. Only CDR3 DNA remains: 36 bases, in frame from the first base. Trimming at the junction amounts to 0 bases on V and 5 bases on J, and the germline ends lie 4 bases apart.

This TCR came from a female donor with multiple sclerosis, enrolled in a pregnancy study. The input for sequencing was peripheral blood, taken in the third trimester of pregnancy. The chain uses TRBV16 and TRBJ2-5; the D gene identity is not certain. The sequenced DNA: TGTGCCAGCAGCCAATCGAGGGAGACCCAGTACTTC. Translated, this is CASSQSRETQYF.